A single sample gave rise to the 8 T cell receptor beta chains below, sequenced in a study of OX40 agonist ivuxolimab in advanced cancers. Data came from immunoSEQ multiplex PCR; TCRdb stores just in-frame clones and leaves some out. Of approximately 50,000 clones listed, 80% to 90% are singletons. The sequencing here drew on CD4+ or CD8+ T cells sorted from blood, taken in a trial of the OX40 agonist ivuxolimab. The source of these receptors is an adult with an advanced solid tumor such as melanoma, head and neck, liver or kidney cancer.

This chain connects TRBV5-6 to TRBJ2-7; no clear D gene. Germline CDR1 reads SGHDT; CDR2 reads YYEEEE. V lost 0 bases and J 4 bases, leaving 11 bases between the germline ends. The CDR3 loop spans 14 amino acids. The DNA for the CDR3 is TGTGCCAGCAGCTTGGCGGAAAGCCCTTACGAGCAGTACTTC. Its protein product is CASSLAESPYEQYF.

As DNA, the CDR3 is TGTGCCAGCAGTACAGGACTAGCGGTTTACAATGAGCAGTTCTTC. This translates into CASSTGLAVYNEQFF. The V and J genes are TRBV27 and TRBJ2-1, with 10 bases that match TRBD2. The germline CDR1 and CDR2 sequences are MNHEY and SMNVEV (reference sequence). This CDR3 has 15 amino acids. V lost 5 bases, J lost 4 bases, and 5 bases stayed unmatched.

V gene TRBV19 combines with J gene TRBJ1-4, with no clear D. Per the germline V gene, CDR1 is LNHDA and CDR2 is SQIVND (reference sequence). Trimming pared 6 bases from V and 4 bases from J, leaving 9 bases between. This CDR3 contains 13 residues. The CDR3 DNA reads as TGTGCCAGTAGGCGGTACGATAATGAAAAACTGTTTTTT. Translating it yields CASRRYDNEKLFF.

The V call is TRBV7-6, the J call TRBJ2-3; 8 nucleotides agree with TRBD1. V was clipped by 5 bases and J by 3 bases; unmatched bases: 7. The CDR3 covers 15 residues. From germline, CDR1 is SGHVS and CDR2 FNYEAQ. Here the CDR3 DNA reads TGTGCCAGCAGCCTTACAGGGGGTTTAACAGATACGCAGTATTTT. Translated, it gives CASSLTGGLTDTQYF.

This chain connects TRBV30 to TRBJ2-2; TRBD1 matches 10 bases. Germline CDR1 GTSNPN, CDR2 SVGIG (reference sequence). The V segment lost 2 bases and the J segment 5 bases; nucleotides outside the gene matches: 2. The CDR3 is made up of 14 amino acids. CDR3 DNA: TGTGCCTGGAGTTCGGGACAGGGGACCGGGGAGCTGTTTTTT. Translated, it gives CAWSSGQGTGELFF. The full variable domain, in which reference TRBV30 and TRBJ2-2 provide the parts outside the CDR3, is SQTIHQWPATLVQPVGSPLSLECTVEGTSNPNLYWYRQAAGRGLQLLFYSVGIGQISSEVPQNLSASRPQDRQFILSSKKLLLSDSGFYLCAWSSGQGTGELFFGEGSRLTVL.

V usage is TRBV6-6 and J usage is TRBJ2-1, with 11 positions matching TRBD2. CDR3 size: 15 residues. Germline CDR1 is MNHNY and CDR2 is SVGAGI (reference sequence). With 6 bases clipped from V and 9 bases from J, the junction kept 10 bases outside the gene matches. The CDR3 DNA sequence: TGTGCCAGCAGCCGTAGCGGGGGGGCCTTAGTTGAGCAGTTCTTC. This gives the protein CASSRSGGALVEQFF.

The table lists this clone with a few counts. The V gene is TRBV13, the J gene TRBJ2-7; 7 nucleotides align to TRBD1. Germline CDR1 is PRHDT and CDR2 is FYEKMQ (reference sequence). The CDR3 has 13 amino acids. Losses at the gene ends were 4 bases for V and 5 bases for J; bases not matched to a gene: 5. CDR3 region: CASSSDRKNEQYF. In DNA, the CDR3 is TGTGCCAGCAGCTCGGACAGGAAAAACGAGCAGTACTTC.

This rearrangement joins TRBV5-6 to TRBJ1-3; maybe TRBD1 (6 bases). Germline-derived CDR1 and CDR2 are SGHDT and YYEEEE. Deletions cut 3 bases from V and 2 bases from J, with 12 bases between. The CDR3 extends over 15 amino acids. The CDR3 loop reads CASSSDSYTGNTIYF. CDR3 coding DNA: TGTGCCAGCAGCTCGGACAGTTACACTGGAAACACCATATATTTT.